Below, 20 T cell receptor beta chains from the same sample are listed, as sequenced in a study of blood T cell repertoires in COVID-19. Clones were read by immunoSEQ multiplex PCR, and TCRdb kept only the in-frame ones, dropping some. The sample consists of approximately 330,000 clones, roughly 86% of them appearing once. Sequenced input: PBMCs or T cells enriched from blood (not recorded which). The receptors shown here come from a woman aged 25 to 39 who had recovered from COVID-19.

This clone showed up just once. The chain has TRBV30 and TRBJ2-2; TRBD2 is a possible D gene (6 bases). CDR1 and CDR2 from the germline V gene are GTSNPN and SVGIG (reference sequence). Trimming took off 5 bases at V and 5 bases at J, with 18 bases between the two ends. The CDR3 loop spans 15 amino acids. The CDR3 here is CAWAPGSGLTGELFF. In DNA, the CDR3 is TGTGCCTGGGCACCCGGGAGTGGCTTGACCGGGGAGCTGTTTTTT. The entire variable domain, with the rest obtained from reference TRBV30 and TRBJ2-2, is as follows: SQTIHQWPATLVQPVGSPLSLECTVEGTSNPNLYWYRQAAGRGLQLLFYSVGIGQISSEVPQNLSASRPQDRQFILSSKKLLLSDSGFYLCAWAPGSGLTGELFFGEGSRLTVL.

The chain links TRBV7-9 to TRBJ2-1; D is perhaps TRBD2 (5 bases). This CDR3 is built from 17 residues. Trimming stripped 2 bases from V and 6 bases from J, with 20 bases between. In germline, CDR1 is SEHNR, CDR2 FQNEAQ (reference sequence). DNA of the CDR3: TGTGCCAGCAGCTTACTCGGTCGCGAGGGAATCGGCAATGAGCAGTTCTTC. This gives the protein CASSLLGREGIGNEQFF.

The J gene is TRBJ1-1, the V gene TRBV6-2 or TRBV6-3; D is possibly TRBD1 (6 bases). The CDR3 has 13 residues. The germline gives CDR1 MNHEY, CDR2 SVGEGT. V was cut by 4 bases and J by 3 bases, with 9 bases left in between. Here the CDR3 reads CASSWSGDTEAFF. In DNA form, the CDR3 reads TGTGCCAGCAGTTGGTCAGGGGACACTGAAGCTTTCTTT.

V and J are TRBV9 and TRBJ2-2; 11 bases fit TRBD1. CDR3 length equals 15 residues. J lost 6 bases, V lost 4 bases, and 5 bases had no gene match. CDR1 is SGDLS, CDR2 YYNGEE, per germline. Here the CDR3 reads CASSIRTGGPGELFF. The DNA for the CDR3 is TGTGCCAGCAGCATACGGACAGGGGGCCCCGGGGAGCTGTTTTTT.

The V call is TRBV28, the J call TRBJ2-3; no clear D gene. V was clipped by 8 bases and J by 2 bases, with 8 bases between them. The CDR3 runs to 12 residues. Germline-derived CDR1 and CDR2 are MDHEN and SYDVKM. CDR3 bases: TGTGCCAGCGCGGTTGTCACAGATACGCAGTATTTT. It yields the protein CASAVVTDTQYF.

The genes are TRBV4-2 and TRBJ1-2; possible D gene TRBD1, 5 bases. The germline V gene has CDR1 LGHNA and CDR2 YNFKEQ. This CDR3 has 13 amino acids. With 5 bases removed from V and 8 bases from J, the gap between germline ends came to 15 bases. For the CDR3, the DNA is TGTGCCAGCAGCTTGGACCAGGGTAGCGGCTACACCTTC. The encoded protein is CASSLDQGSGYTF.

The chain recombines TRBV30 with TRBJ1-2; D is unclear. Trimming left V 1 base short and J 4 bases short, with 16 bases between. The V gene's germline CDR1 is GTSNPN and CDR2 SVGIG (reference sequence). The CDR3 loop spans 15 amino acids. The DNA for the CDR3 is TGTGCCTGGAGTGGGAGGACCTCGACGGGCTATGGCTACACCTTC. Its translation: CAWSGRTSTGYGYTF.

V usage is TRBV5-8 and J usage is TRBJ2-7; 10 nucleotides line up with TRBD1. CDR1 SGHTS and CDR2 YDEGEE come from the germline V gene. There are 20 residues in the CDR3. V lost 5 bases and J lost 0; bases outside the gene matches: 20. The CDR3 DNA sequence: TGTGCCAGCAGTTTTCTACCCGAGTCGCCGGGACAGGGGTCCTCCTACGAGCAGTACTTC. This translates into CASSFLPESPGQGSSYEQYF. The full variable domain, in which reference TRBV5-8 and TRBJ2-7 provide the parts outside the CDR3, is EAGVTQSPTHLIKTRGQQATLRCSPISGHTSVYWYQQALGLGLQFLLWYDEGEERNRGNFPPRFSGRQFPNYSSELNVNALELEDSALYLCASSFLPESPGQGSSYEQYFGPGTRLTVT.

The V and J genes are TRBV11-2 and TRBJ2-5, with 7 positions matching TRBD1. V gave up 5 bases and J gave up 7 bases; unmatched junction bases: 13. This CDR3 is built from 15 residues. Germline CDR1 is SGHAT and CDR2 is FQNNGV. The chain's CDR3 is CASSPLDRQIGTQYF. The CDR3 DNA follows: TGTGCCAGCAGCCCGCTGGACAGGCAAATCGGGACCCAGTACTTC.

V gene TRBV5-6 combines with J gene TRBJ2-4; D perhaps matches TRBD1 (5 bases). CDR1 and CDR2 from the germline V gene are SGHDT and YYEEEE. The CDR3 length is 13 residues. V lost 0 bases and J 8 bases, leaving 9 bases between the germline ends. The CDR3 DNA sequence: TGTGCCAGCAGCTTGGACGAAGGGGACATTCAGTACTTC. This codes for CASSLDEGDIQYF.

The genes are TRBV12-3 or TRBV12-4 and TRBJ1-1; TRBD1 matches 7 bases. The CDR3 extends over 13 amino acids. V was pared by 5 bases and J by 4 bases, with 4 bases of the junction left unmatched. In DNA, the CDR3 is TGTGCCAGCAGTGTACAGGGGCTCACTGAAGCTTTCTTT. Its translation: CASSVQGLTEAFF.

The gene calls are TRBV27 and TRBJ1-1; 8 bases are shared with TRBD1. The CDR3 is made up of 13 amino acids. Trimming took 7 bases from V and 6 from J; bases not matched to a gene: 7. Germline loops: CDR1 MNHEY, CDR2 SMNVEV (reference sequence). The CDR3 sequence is CASTRTGSAEAFF. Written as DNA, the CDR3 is TGTGCCAGCACACGGACAGGGAGCGCTGAAGCTTTCTTT.

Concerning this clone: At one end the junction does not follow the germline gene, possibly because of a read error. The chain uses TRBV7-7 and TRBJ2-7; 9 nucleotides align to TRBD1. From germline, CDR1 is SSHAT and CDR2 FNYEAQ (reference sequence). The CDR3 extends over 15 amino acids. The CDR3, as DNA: TGTGCTAGCAGCCCGGGACAGGGAGATCCCTACGAGCAGTACTTC. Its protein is CASSPGQGDPYEQYF. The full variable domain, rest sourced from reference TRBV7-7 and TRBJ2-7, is GAGVSQSPRYKVTKRGQDVTLRCDPISSHATLYWYQQALGQGPEFLTYFNYEAQPDKSGLPSDRFSAERPEGSISTLTIQRTEQRDSAMYRCASSPGQGDPYEQYFGPGTRLTVT.

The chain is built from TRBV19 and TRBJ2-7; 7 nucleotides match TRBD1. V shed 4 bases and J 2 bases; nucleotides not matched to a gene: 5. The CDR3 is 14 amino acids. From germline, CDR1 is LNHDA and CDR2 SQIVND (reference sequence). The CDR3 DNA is TGTGCCAGTAGTAGGGGGACAGCTCCCTACGAGCAGTACTTC. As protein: CASSRGTAPYEQYF.

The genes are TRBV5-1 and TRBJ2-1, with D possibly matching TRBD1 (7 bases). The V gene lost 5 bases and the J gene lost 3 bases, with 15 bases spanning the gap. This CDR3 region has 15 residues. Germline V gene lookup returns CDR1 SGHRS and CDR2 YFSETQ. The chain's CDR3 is CASSMEGASYNEQFF. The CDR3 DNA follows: TGCGCCAGCAGTATGGAGGGGGCTAGCTACAATGAGCAGTTCTTC.

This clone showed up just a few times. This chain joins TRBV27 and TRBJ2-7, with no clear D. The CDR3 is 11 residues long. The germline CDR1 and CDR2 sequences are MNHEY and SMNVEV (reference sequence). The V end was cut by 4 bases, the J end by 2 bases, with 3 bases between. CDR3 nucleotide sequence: TGTGCCAGCAGTTCCACCTACGAGCAGTACTTC. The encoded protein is CASSSTYEQYF.

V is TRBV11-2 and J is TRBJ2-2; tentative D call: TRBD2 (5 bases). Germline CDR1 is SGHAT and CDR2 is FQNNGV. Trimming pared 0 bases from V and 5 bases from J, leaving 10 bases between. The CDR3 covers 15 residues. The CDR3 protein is CASSLERVRTGELFF. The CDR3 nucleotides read TGTGCCAGCAGCTTAGAGAGGGTGAGGACCGGGGAGCTGTTTTTT.

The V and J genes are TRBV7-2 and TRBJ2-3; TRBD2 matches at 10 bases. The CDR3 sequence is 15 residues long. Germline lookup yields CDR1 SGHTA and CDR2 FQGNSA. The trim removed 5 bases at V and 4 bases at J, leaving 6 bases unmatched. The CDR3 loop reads CASSHPGTSADTQYF. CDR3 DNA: TGTGCCAGCAGCCACCCCGGGACTAGCGCAGATACGCAGTATTTT.

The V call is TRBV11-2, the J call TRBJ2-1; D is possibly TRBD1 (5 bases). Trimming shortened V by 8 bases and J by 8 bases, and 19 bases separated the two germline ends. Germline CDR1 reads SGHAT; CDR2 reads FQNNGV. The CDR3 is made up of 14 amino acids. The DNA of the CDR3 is TGTGCCAGCCCCCCAGGGCCCAGGATTGATGAGCAGTTCTTC. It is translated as CASPPGPRIDEQFF.

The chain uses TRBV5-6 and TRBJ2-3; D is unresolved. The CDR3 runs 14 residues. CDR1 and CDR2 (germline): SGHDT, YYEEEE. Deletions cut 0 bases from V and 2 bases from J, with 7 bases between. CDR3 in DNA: TGTGCCAGCAGCTTGGGCCAGAACACAGATACGCAGTATTTT. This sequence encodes CASSLGQNTDTQYF. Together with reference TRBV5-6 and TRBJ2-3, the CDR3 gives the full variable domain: DAGVTQSPTHLIKTRGQQVTLRCSPKSGHDTVSWYQQALGQGPQFIFQYYEEEERQRGNFPDRFSGHQFPNYSSELNVNALLLGDSALYLCASSLGQNTDTQYFGPGTRLTVL.